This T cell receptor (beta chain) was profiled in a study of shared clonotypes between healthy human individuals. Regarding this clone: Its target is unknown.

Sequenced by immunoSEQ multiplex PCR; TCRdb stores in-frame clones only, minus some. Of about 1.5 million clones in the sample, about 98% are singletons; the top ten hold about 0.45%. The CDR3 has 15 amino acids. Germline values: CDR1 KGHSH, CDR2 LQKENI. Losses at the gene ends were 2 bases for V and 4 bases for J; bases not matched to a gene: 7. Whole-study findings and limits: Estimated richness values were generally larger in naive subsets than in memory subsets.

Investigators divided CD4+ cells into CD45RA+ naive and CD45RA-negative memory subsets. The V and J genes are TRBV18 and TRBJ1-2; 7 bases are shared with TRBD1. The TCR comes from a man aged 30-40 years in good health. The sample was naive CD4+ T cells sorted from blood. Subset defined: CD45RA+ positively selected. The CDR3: CASSPRAGGTYGYTF. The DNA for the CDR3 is TGTGCCAGCTCACCAAGGGCAGGGGGAACCTATGGCTACACCTTC.